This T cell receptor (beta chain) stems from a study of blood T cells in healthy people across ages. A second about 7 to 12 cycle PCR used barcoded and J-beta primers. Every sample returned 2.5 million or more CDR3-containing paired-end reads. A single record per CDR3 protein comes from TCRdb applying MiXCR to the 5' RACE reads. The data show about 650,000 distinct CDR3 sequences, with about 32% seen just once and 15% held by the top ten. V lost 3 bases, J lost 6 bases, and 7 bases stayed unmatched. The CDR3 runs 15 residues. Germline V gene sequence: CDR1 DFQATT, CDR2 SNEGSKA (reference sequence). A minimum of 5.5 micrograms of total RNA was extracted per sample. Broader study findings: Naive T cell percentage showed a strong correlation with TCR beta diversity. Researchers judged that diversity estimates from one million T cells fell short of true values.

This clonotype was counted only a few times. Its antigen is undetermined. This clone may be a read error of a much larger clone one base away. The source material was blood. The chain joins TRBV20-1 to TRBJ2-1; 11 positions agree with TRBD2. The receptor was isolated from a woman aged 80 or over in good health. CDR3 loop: CSASVTSGGSNEQFF. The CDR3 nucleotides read TGCAGTGCTAGTGTAACTAGCGGGGGAAGCAATGAGCAGTTCTTC.